Following are 27 T cell receptor beta chains from one sample sequenced in a study of T cell responses to AZD1222 COVID-19 vaccine. Clones were sequenced by immunoSEQ multiplex PCR, and TCRdb holds only the in-frame ones, with some missing. The table lists under 200,000 clones, around nine tenths of them singletons. The sample was peripheral blood, taken 28 days after the second dose of the MenACWY control vaccine. The receptors derive from an adult who received the MenACWY meningococcal vaccine as a control.

This clone was found once. The chain uses TRBV7-9 and TRBJ2-3; 7 nucleotides match TRBD2. Germline CDR1 reads SEHNR; CDR2 reads FQNEAQ (reference sequence). V shed 8 bases, J shed 2 bases, and the junction held 7 bases outside the gene matches. The CDR3 is made up of 14 amino acids. The CDR3 spells CASLKSGDTDTQYF. The CDR3, as DNA: TGTGCCAGCTTAAAGAGCGGGGACACAGATACGCAGTATTTT.

This chain joins TRBV27 and TRBJ2-3; D is undetermined. The CDR3 is made up of 15 amino acids. Germline V gene lookup returns CDR1 MNHEY and CDR2 SMNVEV (reference sequence). Deletions cut 6 bases from V and 7 bases from J, with 20 bases between. CDR3 bases: TGTGCCAGCAGCCCACGGATCCAACCGAGCTATACGCAGTATTTT. Residues: CASSPRIQPSYTQYF.

The chain is built from TRBV20-1 and TRBJ2-6; 8 bases agree with TRBD1. The CDR3 consists of 11 residues. Germline V gene lookup returns CDR1 DFQATT and CDR2 SNEGSKA (reference sequence). V shed 3 bases and J 14 bases; nucleotides not matched to a gene: 3. The CDR3 loop reads CSARDRELLTF. As DNA, the CDR3 is TGCAGTGCTAGGGACAGGGAACTCCTGACTTTC.

This clone has only one observation. The rearrangement links TRBV6-2 or TRBV6-3 to TRBJ1-1, with D uncertain. The germline gives CDR1 MNHEY, CDR2 SVGEGT. The ends were cut back, 10 bases at V and 1 base at J, with 13 bases in the middle. The CDR3 has 13 amino acids. The CDR3 nucleotides read TGTGCCACCAGCTTCGCCAGGAACACTGAAGCTTTCTTT. This encodes CATSFARNTEAFF.

V and J are TRBV7-3 and TRBJ1-6; D remains unclear. The V gene lost 1 base and the J gene lost 10 bases, with 8 bases spanning the gap. The germline V gene encodes CDR1 SGHTA and CDR2 FQGTGA. The CDR3 length is 13 residues. The CDR3 DNA reads as TGTGCCAGCAGCTTAATGAACGGGTCACCCCTCCACTTT. Protein product: CASSLMNGSPLHF.

This chain joins TRBV7-3 and TRBJ2-2; possible D gene TRBD1, 6 bases. The V end lost 4 bases, the J end lost 5 bases, and 11 bases lay between the germline ends. The CDR3 runs to 14 residues. Germline V gene sequence: CDR1 SGHTA, CDR2 FQGTGA. CDR3 DNA: TGTGCCAGCAGCTCACAGGGTCGGACCGGGGAGCTGTTTTTT. Translating gives CASSSQGRTGELFF.

The V and J genes are TRBV5-5 and TRBJ2-2; TRBD2 agrees at 10 bases. Trimming at V came to 2 bases and at J to 6 bases, leaving 4 bases not matched to a gene. Germline values: CDR1 SGHKS, CDR2 YYEKEE (reference sequence). The CDR3 covers 15 residues. CDR3 DNA sequence: TGTGCCAGCAGCTTTACCGGGACTAGCGCCGGGGAGCTGTTTTTT. It specifies CASSFTGTSAGELFF.

The rearrangement links TRBV5-4 to TRBJ1-2; a possible D gene is TRBD1 (5 bases). The CDR3 length is 15 residues. Germline CDR1 is SGHNT and CDR2 is YYREEE (reference sequence). Trimming stripped 3 bases from V and 2 bases from J, with 14 bases between. The CDR3 here is CASSSQEGPNYGYTF. The CDR3 DNA sequence: TGTGCCAGCAGCTCACAGGAAGGCCCGAACTATGGCTACACCTTC. Supplemented by reference TRBV5-4 and TRBJ1-2, the full variable domain reads ETGVTQSPTHLIKTRGQQVTLRCSSQSGHNTVSWYQQALGQGPQFIFQYYREEENGRGNFPPRFSGLQFPNYSSELNVNALELDDSALYLCASSSQEGPNYGYTFGSGTRLTVV.

The chain combines TRBV7-2 with TRBJ1-1, with 7 bases fitting TRBD1. The germline gives CDR1 SGHTA, CDR2 FQGNSA. CDR3 length: 15 amino acids. J was trimmed by 4 bases and V by 2 bases; bases with no gene match: 7. This chain's CDR3 is CASSLSTGVATEAFF. The DNA for the CDR3 is TGTGCCAGCAGCTTAAGTACAGGGGTAGCCACTGAAGCTTTCTTT. The full variable domain, rest sourced from reference TRBV7-2 and TRBJ1-1, is GAGVSQSPSNKVTEKGKDVELRCDPISGHTALYWYRQSLGQGLEFLIYFQGNSAPDKSGLPSDRFSAERTGGSVSTLTIQRTQQEDSAVYLCASSLSTGVATEAFFGQGTRLTVV.

This chain joins TRBV7-9 and TRBJ2-1; 7 bases map to TRBD2. The germline gives CDR1 SEHNR, CDR2 FQNEAQ (reference sequence). CDR3 length equals 13 residues. V was clipped by 7 bases and J by 8 bases; unmatched bases: 8. This CDR3 is CASTRGRADEQFF. The CDR3 DNA reads as TGTGCCAGCACCAGAGGGAGGGCCGATGAGCAGTTCTTC.

This clone was observed a few times. The chain combines TRBV5-3 with TRBJ2-5; D is unresolved. TRBV5-3 is marked as an open reading frame, function uncertain. Deletions cut 5 bases from V and 2 bases from J, with 7 bases between. The CDR3 runs 12 residues. The DNA of the CDR3 is TGTGCCAGAAGTCTAGATCAAGAGACCCAGTACTTC. Protein sequence: CARSLDQETQYF.

The count of this clone is one. The V and J genes are TRBV25-1 and TRBJ2-1; no clear D gene. CDR3 length: 12 residues. CDR1 and CDR2 (germline): MGHDK, SYGVNS. V gave up 3 bases and J gave up 3 bases, with 3 bases separating them. The CDR3 DNA follows: TGTGCCAGCAGTGAGCGCTACAATGAGCAGTTCTTC. Translated: CASSERYNEQFF.

In its sample, this clone was seen once. At one end, the junction sequence differs from germline, possibly due to a read error. V usage is TRBV7-7 and J usage is TRBJ2-5; D gene uncertain. Germline V gene lookup returns CDR1 SSHAT and CDR2 FNYEAQ (reference sequence). This CDR3 contains 13 residues. This CDR3 reads CASSRARAETQYF. As DNA, the CDR3 is TGTGCTAGCAGCCGTGCCCGGGCGGAGACCCAGTACTTC.

The chain links TRBV5-1 to TRBJ1-1, with unresolved D. This CDR3 is 15 amino acids long. Germline V gene data show CDR1 as SGHRS and CDR2 as YFSETQ. V gave up 4 bases and J gave up 3 bases, with 16 bases separating them. The CDR3 DNA reads TGCGCCAGCAGCCCAGCACAAGATGGTTACACTGAAGCTTTCTTT. As protein: CASSPAQDGYTEAFF.

The chain combines TRBV7-9 with TRBJ2-3; D gene unclear. Trimming pared 4 bases from V and 5 bases from J, leaving 7 bases between. The germline gives CDR1 SEHNR, CDR2 FQNEAQ (reference sequence). This CDR3 contains 12 residues. The DNA for the CDR3 is TGTGCCAGCAGCTCGCCCGGAGATACGCAGTATTTT. Protein sequence: CASSSPGDTQYF.

The V and J genes are TRBV6-2 or TRBV6-3 and TRBJ1-5; the match to TRBD1 covers 10 bases. Losses at the gene ends were 5 bases for V and 1 base for J; bases not matched to a gene: 8. The CDR3 extends over 17 amino acids. Germline V CDR1 and CDR2: MNHEY, SVGEGT. CDR3 in DNA: TGTGCCAGCAGTAACCCCGGGACAGGGGCAAGCAATCAGCCCCAGCATTTT. This translates into CASSNPGTGASNQPQHF.

The J gene is TRBJ2-5, the V gene TRBV5-6; 8 bases line up with TRBD1. Germline CDR1 reads SGHDT; CDR2 reads YYEEEE. The ends lost 4 bases at V and 2 bases at J; junction bases unmatched: 4. This CDR3 contains 14 residues. In DNA form, the CDR3 reads TGTGCCAGCAGCGGTGGACAGGGACAAGAGACCCAGTACTTC. Encoded protein: CASSGGQGQETQYF.

V gene TRBV29-1 combines with J gene TRBJ1-1, with 7 bases matching TRBD1. The CDR3 extends over 17 amino acids. V dropped 3 bases and J dropped 4; count of bases not matched to a gene: 17. Germline V lookup: CDR1 SQVTM, CDR2 ANQGSEA. The CDR3 loop reads CSVENAATGWGGTEAFF. CDR3 in DNA: TGCAGCGTTGAGAACGCCGCGACAGGGTGGGGGGGCACTGAAGCTTTCTTT.

This clone was recorded once. CDR3 in DNA: TGCAGCGTTGTTCTAGCGGGAGCGGGCGAGCAGTACTTC. As protein: CSVVLAGAGEQYF. The V gene is TRBV29-1, the J gene TRBJ2-7, with 10 bases lining up with TRBD2. The CDR3 sequence is 13 residues long. Per the germline V gene, CDR1 is SQVTM and CDR2 is ANQGSEA. The J segment lost 6 bases and the V segment lost 4 bases, leaving 6 bases of the junction unmatched.

As DNA, the CDR3 is TGCAGCGTTGTCCCCGATGGCAATCAGCCCCAGCATTTT. Amino acids: CSVVPDGNQPQHF. This chain connects TRBV29-1 to TRBJ1-5; D is uncertain. The length of the CDR3 is 13 residues. V lost 4 bases and J 2 bases, leaving 9 bases between the germline ends. Germline values: CDR1 SQVTM, CDR2 ANQGSEA.

This clone was observed a handful of times. The identical CDR3 is also encoded by other nucleotide sequences in the sample. The chain uses TRBV7-2 and TRBJ2-3; unclear D gene. CDR3 length: 11 amino acids. Trimming pared 3 bases from V and 6 bases from J, leaving 4 bases between. The germline V gene encodes CDR1 SGHTA and CDR2 FQGNSA. CDR3 amino acids: CASSFTDTQYF. Here the CDR3 DNA reads TGTGCCAGCAGCTTCACCGATACGCAGTATTTT.

The V call is TRBV15, the J call TRBJ2-7, with D unresolved. Germline V gene data show CDR1 as LNHNV and CDR2 as YYDKDF (reference sequence). V lost 1 base, J lost 7 bases, and 5 bases lay in between. This CDR3 region has 11 residues. The CDR3 protein is CATSRAGEQYF. CDR3 coding DNA: TGTGCCACCAGCAGAGCTGGGGAGCAGTACTTC.

With regard to this clone: This sample includes further DNA sequences coding for the same CDR3. This chain links TRBV5-1 with TRBJ1-2; D possibly corresponds to TRBD1 (5 bases). The germline V and J ends were trimmed by 0 bases and 0 bases, with 6 bases remaining between them. In germline, CDR1 is SGHRS, CDR2 YFSETQ. CDR3 length: 14 amino acids. The CDR3 DNA is TGCGCCAGCAGCTTGGGACAGTCTAACTATGGCTACACCTTC. As protein: CASSLGQSNYGYTF. The full variable domain, its missing parts supplied by reference TRBV5-1 and TRBJ1-2, is KAGVTQTPRYLIKTRGQQVTLSCSPISGHRSVSWYQQTPGQGLQFLFEYFSETQRNKGNFPGRFSGRQFSNSRSEMNVSTLELGDSALYLCASSLGQSNYGYTFGSGTRLTVV.

The rearrangement joins TRBV7-2 to TRBJ1-3; D call uncertain. The CDR3 runs to 16 residues. The V gene's germline CDR1 is SGHTA and CDR2 FQGNSA. V dropped 0 bases and J dropped 1 base, with 10 bases sitting between them. The CDR3 DNA reads as TGTGCCAGCAGCTTAGCGGGAACGGGGTCTGGAAACACCATATATTTT. This translates into CASSLAGTGSGNTIYF.

The genes are TRBV2 and TRBJ2-7; no clear D. The CDR3 extends over 11 amino acids. Germline CDR1 is SNHLY and CDR2 is FYNNEI. Trimming took 3 bases from V and 3 from J, leaving 3 bases between them. CDR3 region: CASSDHYEQYF. Here the CDR3 DNA reads TGTGCCAGCAGTGATCACTACGAGCAGTACTTC. The variable domain in full, completed from reference TRBV2 and TRBJ2-7, reads EPEVTQTPSHQVTQMGQEVILRCVPISNHLYFYWYRQILGQKVEFLVSFYNNEISEKSEIFDDQFSVERPDGSNFTLKIRSTKLEDSAMYFCASSDHYEQYFGPGTRLTVT.

The V gene is TRBV15, the J gene TRBJ1-3; perhaps TRBD1 as D (5 bases). V was clipped by 0 bases and J by 0 bases, with 6 bases between them. The CDR3 covers 15 residues. Germline-derived CDR1 and CDR2 are LNHNV and YYDKDF (reference sequence). Here the CDR3 reads CATSRDGGSGNTIYF. The CDR3 nucleotides read TGTGCCACCAGCAGAGACGGGGGCTCTGGAAACACCATATATTTT.

The V call is TRBV2, the J call TRBJ2-3, with 7 positions matching TRBD2. Germline CDR1 is SNHLY and CDR2 is FYNNEI. The CDR3 length is 15 residues. V lost 6 bases, J lost 5 bases, and 11 bases stayed unmatched. The DNA for the CDR3 is TGTGCCAGCAGCCCTAGCGGAGCCTGGGGAGATACGCAGTATTTT. Residues: CASSPSGAWGDTQYF.